This T cell receptor (beta chain) was found in a study of T cell repertoires in cytomegalovirus infection (dated by TCRdb to about 2019). For the wider study: Recently identified HLA-C-restricted CMV epitopes, whose presentation resists viral immunomodulation, were targeted by peptide stimulations together with well-studied HLA-B-restricted epitopes. Donor HLA type was relevant to the analysis, as public TCR beta signatures indicated carriage of CMV infection together with the matching HLA type. Overall study outcomes, separate from this receptor: The ex vivo response was dominated by HLA-C-restricted CMV-specific TCR beta clonotypes, and the single most frequent clonotype in two of eight donors was supplied by these HLA-C-restricted clonotypes. Carriers of CMV infection plus the relevant HLA type were discriminated by the cumulative frequency of public TCR beta family members in the study cohort and in an independent approximately 340-donor cohort.

The sample was run on an Illumina HiSeq 1500. The public reads were run again by TCRdb, first through fastp at Q25 and then through MiXCR, and only productive beta chains were kept. Each entry merges the rows of one CDR3 protein and shows their most common DNA and genes. This sample comprises under 200,000 distinct CDR3 sequences, about a fifth of them detected only once. Of the sample, 25% falls within the top ten clones. Compared with germline, V lacks 1 base and J lacks 4 bases; bases without a gene match: 11. CDR1 SGHTA and CDR2 FQGNSA are derived from the germline V gene. The CDR3 measures 18 amino acids from cysteine to phenylalanine. The CDR3 DNA has 54 bases and is translated from base 1. A word on this clonotype: Its antigen is still unknown. No clone much larger than this one lies a single base away; base qualities are absent.

The treatment or condition label of this sample denotes: in vitro stimulation with specific CMV peptide epitopes to enrich CMV-specific T cells. Sequencing used CD8+ T cells from cultured PBMCs, obtained from culture after CMV antigen stimulation. This clonotype was sampled from a human donor in good health (CMV status not recorded). Some clones in this sample may be carry-over from other donors' samples. Rearrangement joined TRBV7-2 to TRBJ2-5, and TRBD1 matches 11 of the central bases. The nucleotide sequence reads as follows: TGTGCCAGCAGCTTAGGGTCCGGGACAGGGGGGGGGGCAGAGACCCAGTACTTC. Its coded protein is CASSLGSGTGGGAETQYF. The full variable domain, with segments outside the CDR3 supplied by the reference TRBV7-2 and TRBJ2-5 proteins, appears as GAGVSQSPSNKVTEKGKDVELRCDPISGHTALYWYRQSLGQGLEFLIYFQGNSAPDKSGLPSDRFSAERTGGSVSTLTIQRTQQEDSAVYLCASSLGSGTGGGAETQYFGPGTRLLVL.